A selection of T cell receptor beta chains follows, all from one sample in a study of blood T cell repertoires in COVID-19. Profiling relied on immunoSEQ multiplex PCR, and the TCRdb table lists in-frame clones only, not all of them. The table includes around 76,000 clones, 81% detected once. The sample taken for sequencing was peripheral blood. The receptors derive from a woman in her 70s with acute or convalescent COVID-19. Both conserved end residues are part of each CDR3. The D gene is left open where the match is weak. Clone size is not always given. Where it is, it says once, few, many or a class for expanded clones.

J | size | D | V | CDR3 | DNA
TRBJ1-2 | . | TRBD1 | TRBV7-8 | CASSLDRTGGEGYGYTF | TGTGCCAGCAGCTTAGATAGGACAGGGGGCGAGGGCTATGGCTACACCTTC
TRBJ1-2 | . | . | TRBV4-2 | CASSQDGRAAYGYTF | TGTGCCAGCAGCCAAGACGGCAGGGCGGCCTATGGCTACACCTTC
TRBJ1-5 | . | . | TRBV21-1 | CASSSNNRDRGTSALFSNQPQHF | TGTGCCAGCAGCTCTAATAATAGAGACAGGGGAACTTCGGCTTTATTTAGCAATCAGCCCCAGCATTTT
TRBJ1-1 | . | . | TRBV18 | CASSPLGSLNTEAFF | TGTGCCAGCTCACCACTCGGGAGTTTGAACACTGAAGCTTTCTTT
TRBJ1-2 | . | . | TRBV30 | CAWSPRGLANYGYTF | TGTGCCTGGAGTCCCAGGGGTCTAGCTAACTATGGCTACACCTTC
TRBJ2-4 | . | . | TRBV27 | CASSLSLAQSKNIQYF | TGTGCCAGCAGTTTATCTCTAGCCCAATCCAAAAACATTCAGTACTTC
TRBJ1-3 | . | . | TRBV5-1 | CASSLVGADTIYF | TGCGCCAGCAGCTTGGTTGGAGCTGACACCATATATTTT
TRBJ2-1 | . | TRBD2 | TRBV3-1/TRBV3-2 | CASSHPWTSGGAGNEQFF | TGTGCCAGCAGCCACCCGTGGACTAGCGGGGGGGCTGGAAATGAGCAGTTCTTC
TRBJ1-4 | . | . | TRBV9 | CASSAGDLAWQDEKLFF | TGTGCCAGCAGCGCGGGGGACTTAGCCTGGCAGGATGAAAAACTGTTTTTT
TRBJ1-1 | . | . | TRBV19 | CASSIGQYTEAFF | TGTGCCAGTAGTATAGGGCAGTACACTGAAGCTTTCTTT
TRBJ2-2 | . | TRBD2 | TRBV5-1 | CASSLAPSGSGELFF | TGCGCCAGCAGCTTGGCTCCTAGCGGGTCCGGGGAGCTGTTTTTT
TRBJ1-1 | . | . | TRBV19 | CASSRGWGDTEAFF | TGTGCCAGTAGTAGAGGTTGGGGGGACACTGAAGCTTTCTTT
TRBJ2-5 | . | . | TRBV7-9 | CASSLALRGQETQYF | TGTGCCAGCAGCTTAGCTCTACGGGGCCAAGAGACCCAGTACTTC
TRBJ2-7 | . | TRBD1 | TRBV7-9 | CASSLTGQGGGYEQYF | TGTGCCAGCAGCCTCACGGGACAGGGGGGTGGTTACGAGCAGTACTTC
TRBJ2-3 | . | . | TRBV5-1 | CASTPRVSVSTDTQYF | TGCGCCAGCACCCCTCGGGTTAGCGTAAGCACAGATACGCAGTATTTT
TRBJ1-5 | . | . | TRBV6-2/TRBV6-3 | CASSRVNQPQHF | TGTGCCAGCAGCCGAGTCAATCAGCCCCAGCATTTT
TRBJ2-7 | . | TRBD2 | TRBV18 | CASSPSTSGGAYEQYF | TGTGCCAGCTCACCGTCAACTAGCGGGGGAGCCTACGAGCAGTACTTC
TRBJ2-1 | . | . | TRBV2 | CASTLTGSSYNEQFF | TGTGCCAGCACCCTAACAGGGAGCTCCTACAATGAGCAGTTCTTC
TRBJ2-5 | . | . | TRBV9 | CASSVRGTHQETQYF | TGTGCCAGCAGCGTACGGGGTACCCATCAAGAGACCCAGTACTTC
TRBJ2-1 | . | TRBD2 | TRBV30 | CAWSVDASGRLNEQFF | TGTGCCTGGAGTGTAGATGCTAGCGGGAGGTTAAATGAGCAGTTCTTC
TRBJ2-2 | . | . | TRBV5-4 | CASSLPGGSTGELFF | TGTGCCAGCAGCTTGCCGGGGGGCAGCACCGGGGAGCTGTTTTTT
TRBJ2-3 | once | TRBD2 | TRBV13 | CASSARTSGSNTDTQYF | TGTGCCAGCAGCGCAAGGACTAGCGGGAGTAACACAGATACGCAGTATTTT
TRBJ1-2 | . | TRBD1 | TRBV10-3 | CATTEGQAGYGYTF | TGTGCCACCACGGAAGGACAGGCAGGCTATGGCTACACCTTC
TRBJ1-2 | . | . | TRBV5-1 | CASSLALGAGDGYTF | TGCGCCAGCAGCTTGGCCCTTGGGGCTGGGGATGGCTACACCTTC
TRBJ1-1 | . | . | TRBV11-2 | CASSLARQPENTEAFF | TGTGCCAGCAGCTTAGCGCGACAACCTGAGAACACTGAAGCTTTCTTT
TRBJ2-1 | . | . | TRBV5-4 | CASSDSGPNEQFF | TGTGCCAGCAGCGACTCAGGGCCCAATGAGCAGTTCTTC
TRBJ1-2 | . | . | TRBV28 | CAIRTSEGNYGYTF | TGTGCCATCAGGACCTCTGAGGGTAACTATGGCTACACCTTC
TRBJ1-1 | once | . | TRBV6-6 | CASNKNTEAFF | TGTGCCAGCAATAAGAACACTGAAGCTTTCTTT
TRBJ2-7 | . | . | TRBV30 | CAWRRVSGEQYF | TGTGCCTGGAGACGGGTATCCGGTGAGCAGTACTTC
TRBJ2-7 | . | TRBD1 | TRBV6-5 | CASTKSPDRMYEQYF | TGTGCCAGCACCAAATCCCCGGACAGGATGTACGAGCAGTACTTC
TRBJ1-1 | medium-sized | TRBD1 | TRBV7-9 | CASSLVGQGFMNTEAFF | TGTGCCAGCAGCTTAGTGGGACAGGGCTTTATGAACACTGAAGCTTTCTTT
TRBJ2-5 | . | . | TRBV4-1 | CASSPRTDQETQYF | TGCGCCAGCAGCCCGCGGACAGATCAAGAGACCCAGTACTTC
TRBJ1-5 | . | TRBD1 | TRBV28 | CASSLLVQGADQPQHF | TGTGCCAGCAGTTTATTGGTACAGGGGGCTGATCAGCCCCAGCATTTT
TRBJ1-2 | . | TRBD1 | TRBV5-1 | CASSLALGQDGYTF | TGCGCCAGCAGCCTTGCCTTGGGACAGGATGGCTACACCTTC
TRBJ1-1 | . | TRBD1 | TRBV18 | CASSPRIPGQGQYTEAFF | TGTGCCAGCTCACCAAGGATTCCGGGACAGGGTCAGTACACTGAAGCTTTCTTT
TRBJ2-3 | . | TRBD2 | TRBV3-1/TRBV3-2 | CASSQDRRLAGGSDTQYF | TGTGCCAGCAGCCAAGATAGGCGACTAGCGGGAGGTTCAGATACGCAGTATTTT
TRBJ1-3 | . | . | TRBV18 | CASSPNEPLGGNTIYF | TGTGCCAGCTCACCCAACGAACCCCTGGGGGGGAACACCATATATTTT
TRBJ2-3 | . | TRBD2 | TRBV19 | CASSIDSRGGTDTQYF | TGTGCCAGTAGTATAGACTCGCGGGGGGGTACAGATACGCAGTATTTT
TRBJ1-2 | . | . | TRBV15 | CATSKGVDYGYTF | TGTGCCACCAGCAAGGGGGTTGACTATGGCTACACCTTC
TRBJ2-7 | once | TRBD1 | TRBV2 | CASSLRDRGQYF | TGTGCCAGCAGCTTAAGGGACAGGGGGCAGTACTTC
TRBJ2-5 | . | . | TRBV11-2 | CASSTTGSIGETQYF | TGTGCCAGCAGCACTACAGGGTCGATCGGAGAGACCCAGTACTTC
TRBJ2-5 | . | TRBD2 | TRBV9 | CASSVGPLAGAQETQYF | TGTGCCAGCAGCGTAGGACCACTAGCGGGGGCCCAAGAGACCCAGTACTTC
TRBJ2-2 | . | TRBD2 | TRBV4-1 | CASSQDVTSGGVAGELFF | TGCGCCAGCAGCCAAGATGTAACTAGCGGGGGGGTCGCCGGGGAGCTGTTTTTT
TRBJ1-5 | . | . | TRBV18 | CASSRDRSYQPQHF | TGTGCCAGCTCCCGCGACAGATCTTATCAGCCCCAGCATTTT
TRBJ2-5 | . | . | TRBV6-5 | CASSSSSSWETQYF | TGTGCCAGCAGTTCGAGTAGCAGTTGGGAGACCCAGTACTTC
TRBJ1-1 | . | . | TRBV19 | CASSFGMNTEAFF | TGTGCCAGTAGTTTCGGGATGAACACTGAAGCTTTCTTT
TRBJ2-2 | once | TRBD2 | TRBV7-2 | CASSQSGGASGELFF | TGTGCCAGCAGCCAGAGCGGGGGGGCGTCCGGGGAGCTGTTTTTT
TRBJ2-5 | . | TRBD1 | TRBV7-9 | CASKTGQGQETQYF | TGTGCCAGCAAGACCGGACAGGGCCAAGAGACCCAGTACTTC
TRBJ2-3 | few | . | TRBV5-4 | CASSHDGINVDTQYF | TGTGCCAGCAGCCATGACGGGATTAACGTGGATACGCAGTATTTT
TRBJ2-1 | . | TRBD2 | TRBV24-1 | CATSDFNLAGHEQFF | TGTGCCACCAGTGATTTTAACCTAGCGGGTCATGAGCAGTTCTTC